The clone carrying this T cell receptor (beta chain) was counted only a few times. Its antigen remains unknown. This CDR3 comprises 16 residues. Per germline, CDR1 DFQATT and CDR2 SNEGSKA (reference sequence). Between the trimmed V and J ends, which lost 0 bases and 3 bases, there was a span of 15 bases. These data belong to a study of T-cell reconstitution after alpha-beta-depleted transplantation in children. The authors prepared the TCRbeta library with unique molecular identifiers. Via MiXCR, TCRdb re-called the PCR reads, giving one row per CDR3 protein. This sample has hundreds of thousands of distinct CDR3 sequences, with roughly 13% found just once. The study's findings and limits: Two months or so post-transplant, alpha-beta T cells reportedly derived from several hundred expanded graft clones. There were some patients whose high TCRbeta diversity at day 60 came from surviving recipient T cells and thymic progenitors. T-cell numbers and diversity, one year after transplant, stemmed largely from T cells that were newly produced.

This clonotype originated in a male patient between 10 and 17 years old who had a stem cell transplant for acute myeloid leukemia, so the T cells may come from the graft donor. The source material was PBMCs, mostly from graft donor cells, sampled 360 days after TCRalphabeta/CD19-depleted stem cell transplant. The chain combines TRBV20-1 with TRBJ2-1, with D perhaps TRBD2 (5 bases). CDR3 sequence reads: CSARDLTRGYYNEQFF. Written as DNA, the CDR3 is TGCAGTGCTAGAGATCTAACCCGAGGGTACTACAATGAGCAGTTCTTC.